This TCR beta chain stems from a study of shared clonotypes between healthy human individuals (dated by TCRdb to 2020 to 2021). With regard to the full study: A couple of women and three men aged 18 to 49 years were included in the cohort. To estimate repertoire size and how much clonotypes are shared between individuals, the study performed deep sequencing of blood TCR repertoires from about 5 healthy adults. To increase sequencing depth and limit assay-specific biases, TCR repertoire library preparation and sequencing were carried out by different laboratories using diverse techniques. Leukapheresis yielded between about 0.94 and 9.5 billion PBMCs per donor. The full study reports these points: Sampling was limited to blood, and TCR repertoires in tissue likely differ from TCR repertoires in blood. Because the study included a small number of donors, the genetic and exposure-history diversity represented was limited. Based on pairwise subsampling, the degree of clonotype sharing among donors was expected to be affected by sequencing depth.

TCR CDR3 regions were amplified from genomic DNA by multiplex PCR using the deep immunoSEQ assay. Extracted genomic DNA from each cell subset was distributed evenly across all wells of several immunoSEQ 96-well plates, and each plate was treated as a replicate. Each replicate PCR for unsorted PBMC received around 330 ng genomic DNA, equal to 30,000 to 35,000 T cell genomes. Ten immunoSEQ deep assay plates were used to sequence the unsorted PBMC genomic DNA. The purified libraries were quantified using a Qubit 3.0 fluorometer, sized with a Bioanalyzer 2100, and then quantified again using the KAPA Library Quantification kit. Every immunoSEQ 96-well plate was sequenced on a separate single-read 150-cycle Illumina NextSeq 550 flow cell. Per the original workflow: Because the immunoSEQ output held only junctional sequences and lacked quality scores, the filtering could not match the filtering applied to full-length reads. To assign V/J genes and CDR3, sequences were annotated using PyIR, a Python wrapper for IgBLAST v1.9, with IMGT germline references. Reads were removed for weak V/J assignments (E-value above 1e-6), missing CDR3, stop codons, out-of-frame junctions, or ambiguous translated residues. A V3J clonotype was defined by an identical inferred V gene, J gene, and CDR3 amino acid sequence. To compute the percentage overlap between repertoires, the number of shared unique clonotypes was divided by the size of the smaller repertoire. Three approaches were used to assess repertoire richness: RTK rarefaction, the Chao1 estimator, and Recon v2.1 estimates of unobserved clonotypes. In TCRdb, the immuneACCESS table is reduced to in-frame sequences with V and J assigned. These tables do not hold every clone; where another copy was compared, an unresolved V gene accounts for under half, and the others remain unexplained. V and J calls plus clone size are reproduced from that table; the DNA served to infer D and trimming. This sample has around 510,000 clones in its table, and around 77% of those were observed once. The top ten constitute 12% of the sample.

From cysteine to phenylalanine, the CDR3 is 16 amino acids long. The DNA shown is the 48-base CDR3, in frame from base 1. V and J are truncated by 0 bases and 10 bases respectively, leaving an intervening sequence of 20 bases. CDR1 and CDR2 are read off the germline V gene (reference sequence) as SGHNT and YYREEE. This clone appeared once. The antigen it recognizes is unknown. Base quality data are lacking; no much larger clone is found one base away. Donors were healthy HIV-negative adults with no recently reported acute infections or vaccinations. Only Caucasian adults living in Nashville, Tennessee, USA were represented among the donors. For unsorted samples, tens of millions of PBMCs were counted, and genomic DNA was extracted using the QIAamp DNA Blood Mini kit. After blood collection by leukapheresis, PBMCs were isolated using Ficoll-Histopaque density gradient centrifugation and then cryopreserved in the vapor phase of liquid nitrogen.

The V and J genes are TRBV5-4 and TRBJ2-1, with no confidently assigned D gene. The sequencing sample was made of PBMCs. This TCR derives from a woman in her forties in good health. Some clones in this sample may be carry-over from other donors' samples. CDR3 protein: CASSLGSPPSAREQFF. The DNA sequence is TGTGCCAGCAGCTTGGGTAGTCCCCCCAGCGCGCGAGAGCAGTTCTTC.